The present T cell receptor beta chain was sequenced within a study of shared clonotypes between healthy human individuals. Method: immunoSEQ multiplex PCR; TCRdb's copy keeps in-frame clones and lacks some. The sample yields 500,000 to 700,000 clones, approximately 95% seen once. CD45RO negativity and positive selection for CCR7 defined naive CD8 cells, a population that excluded terminally differentiated effector memory CD45RA+ cells. In germline, CDR1 is SGDLS, CDR2 YYNGEE. This CDR3 is built from 17 residues. V lost 3 bases and J lost 5; bases outside the gene matches: 13. The genes are TRBV9 and TRBJ2-1; 8 bases align to TRBD2. The source is a woman under 40 in good health. The sequencing sample was made of naive CD8+ T cells sorted from blood. Here the CDR3 DNA reads TGTGCCAGCAGCGGGCCCCGGGGGGCGGGAGGTAACAATGAGCAGTTCTTC. It is translated as CASSGPRGAGGNNEQFF. Full variable domain (outside the CDR3, taken from reference TRBV9 and TRBJ2-1): DSGVTQTPKHLITATGQRVTLRCSPRSGDLSVYWYQQSLDQGLQFLIQYYNGEERAKGNILERFSAQQFPDLHSELNLSSLELGDSALYFCASSGPRGAGGNNEQFFGPGTRLTVL.